The next 7 T cell receptor beta chains were all read from a single sample in a study of Tregs in tolerant kidney transplant recipients. Using immunoSEQ multiplex PCR, the repertoire was profiled, and TCRdb retains in-frame clones only, with some absent. The sample holds approximately 75,000 clones, 75% to 95% seen once. The starting material was Tregs from blood, obtained before the transplant. All receptors come from a human donor who received a combined kidney and bone marrow transplant.

This chain joins TRBV11-3 and TRBJ2-1, with 8 bases lining up with TRBD2. V was clipped by 5 bases and J by 4 bases; unmatched bases: 10. Looked up from germline, CDR1 is SGHNT and CDR2 is YENEEA. There are 16 residues in the CDR3. The CDR3 loop is CASSPKGAGEYNEQFF. The CDR3 bases are TGTGCCAGCAGCCCGAAGGGAGCGGGAGAGTACAATGAGCAGTTCTTC.

The chain employs TRBV7-2 and TRBJ2-1, with 11 bases aligning to TRBD2. V shed 3 bases, J shed 8 bases, and the junction held 9 bases outside the gene matches. Germline V gene data show CDR1 as SGHTA and CDR2 as FQGNSA. The CDR3 covers 16 residues. CDR3 in amino acids: CASSLYVTSGNHEQFF. As DNA, the CDR3 is TGTGCCAGCAGCTTGTATGTGACTAGCGGGAACCATGAGCAGTTCTTC.

This clone appeared once. The gene calls are TRBV5-6 and TRBJ2-7, with D uncertain. Trimming shortened V by 1 base and J by 2 bases, and 7 bases separated the two germline ends. Germline CDR1 is SGHDT and CDR2 is YYEEEE. The CDR3 loop spans 13 amino acids. CDR3 sequence (DNA): TGTGCCAGCAGCTTGCCCCCGGCCTACGAGCAGTACTTC. Its protein product is CASSLPPAYEQYF.

The chain has TRBV6-1 and TRBJ2-7; a weak D match, TRBD2 (6 bases). The CDR3 sequence is 14 residues long. Germline CDR1 MNHNS, CDR2 SASEGT. With 3 bases removed from V and 5 bases from J, the gap between germline ends came to 14 bases. CDR3 loop: CASSEGGIRNEQYF. CDR3 nucleotides: TGTGCCAGCAGTGAGGGCGGGATTCGTAACGAGCAGTACTTC.

This sequence joins TRBV19 and TRBJ2-2; D unresolved. Trimming removed 6 bases from V and 3 bases from J, with 8 bases in between. The length of the CDR3 is 13 residues. CDR1 and CDR2 from the germline V gene are LNHDA and SQIVND (reference sequence). The CDR3, as DNA: TGTGCCAGTAGACTCCGGGACACCGGGGAGCTGTTTTTT. Translation gives CASRLRDTGELFF.

This clone was picked up a small number of times. This sequence joins TRBV29-1 and TRBJ2-1; the match to TRBD1 covers 8 bases. Looked up from germline, CDR1 is SQVTM and CDR2 is ANQGSEA. Trimming removed 6 bases from V and 2 bases from J; junction bases left unmatched: 9. This CDR3 has 15 amino acids. For the CDR3, the DNA is TGCAGCGTAGGACAGGGCGGTGGCACCTACAATGAGCAGTTCTTC. It translates to CSVGQGGGTYNEQFF.

The chain joins TRBV30 to TRBJ1-1, with 8 nucleotides matching TRBD1. The CDR3 extends over 13 amino acids. Germline-derived CDR1 and CDR2 are GTSNPN and SVGIG (reference sequence). J gave up 7 bases and V 0 bases, and 4 bases lay outside the gene matches. CDR3 in amino acids: CAWSVRQGIEAFF. DNA for the CDR3: TGTGCCTGGAGTGTACGACAGGGGATTGAAGCTTTCTTT.